This T cell receptor (beta chain) stems from a study of radiotherapy plus CTLA-4 blockade in lung cancer. This CDR3 comprises 14 residues. The V gene lost 3 bases and the J gene lost 8 bases, with 14 bases spanning the gap. The germline CDR1 and CDR2 sequences are GTSNPN and SVGIG (reference sequence). Only in-frame clones appear in the TCRdb table, and some are missing; sequencing was by immunoSEQ multiplex PCR. The table shows 90,000 to 100,000 clones, with about four fifths occurring only once. The sequence was collected from a human donor with non-small cell lung cancer who had a partial response to radiotherapy plus ipilimumab. Some clones in this sample may be carry-over from other donors' samples. The V and J genes are TRBV30 and TRBJ1-6; a weak D match, TRBD1 (5 bases). The sequenced sample was peripheral blood, obtained from a patient treated with radiotherapy plus ipilimumab. The CDR3 DNA reads TGTGCCTGGAGCCCGGGACGGGAGGATTCACCCCTCCACTTT. This sequence encodes CAWSPGREDSPLHF.